This T cell receptor beta chain was retrieved from a study of blood T cell repertoires in COVID-19. Study at large: Samples taken during acute and convalescent COVID-19 were collected in the United States, Italy and Spain.

This clone was found once. This table comes from immunoSEQ multiplex PCR, and its TCRdb copy is limited to in-frame clones, with some not included. The sample gives fewer than 250,000 clones, around 82% of which show up once; 2.5% to 3% is in the top ten. This clonotype was obtained from a middle-aged woman with active or convalescent COVID-19. The specimen was peripheral blood.

CDR3 sequence (DNA): TGTGCCAGCAGCTTAGCATTCCGGACAGGGGTTGGCTACACCTTC. Residues: CASSLAFRTGVGYTF. The chain is built from TRBV11-2 and TRBJ1-2, with 9 bases that match TRBD1. This CDR3 comprises 15 residues. The V and J ends lost 1 base and 7 bases, in that order; junction bases with no gene match: 7. The germline V gene has CDR1 SGHAT and CDR2 FQNNGV.